This passage covers 18 T cell receptor beta chains from one sample sequenced in a study of human T cells and chemical hapten exposure. MiXCR was run by TCRdb on the RACE reads, yielding one entry per CDR3 protein. The sample has under 200,000 distinct CDR3 sequences, about 27% seen once; the top ten hold around 2.3%. Indicated time point: patch test 3, about 24 weeks after DPC sensitization. Regarding treatment: therapeutic diphenylcyclopropenone sensitization with weekly scalp DPC. The material sequenced was whole blood, taken in connection with sensitization to the hapten diphenylcyclopropenone (DPC). These receptors originate from a woman younger than 30 with alopecia areata. Some clones in this sample may be carry-over from other donors' samples.

V is TRBV29-1 and J is TRBJ1-2, with 9 nucleotides matching TRBD1. Germline loops: CDR1 SQVTM, CDR2 ANQGSEA. V shed 4 bases and J 4 bases; nucleotides not matched to a gene: 4. The length of the CDR3 is 13 residues. CDR3 sequence: CSVARTGVYGYTF. The CDR3 DNA is TGCAGCGTTGCCCGGACAGGGGTCTATGGCTACACCTTC.

This clonotype was counted only a few times. The genes are TRBV10-3 and TRBJ1-5, with TRBD1 as a possible D gene (6 bases). This CDR3 has 16 amino acids. Trimming removed 3 bases from V and 2 bases from J, with 14 bases in between. CDR1 and CDR2 from the germline V gene are ENHRY and SYGVKD. The CDR3 coding sequence is TGTGCCATCAGTGATAGGGGGGGCTGGGGCAATCAGCCCCAGCATTTT. This encodes CAISDRGGWGNQPQHF.

V is TRBV20-1 and J is TRBJ2-7; D may be TRBD1 or TRBD2 (6 bases each). The CDR3 spans 12 residues. CDR1 is DFQATT and CDR2 is SNEGSKA in the germline V gene (reference sequence). V was trimmed by 3 bases and J by 4 bases, leaving 10 bases between them. In DNA form, the CDR3 reads TGCAGTGCTAGCGGAGGGGGGTACGAGCAGTACTTC. Translating gives CSASGGGYEQYF.

This clonotype was seen more than once but under ten times. The gene calls are TRBV29-1 and TRBJ1-5, with 7 bases fitting TRBD1. The CDR3 is 13 residues long. The junction had 10 bases not matched to a gene; V was cut back by 7 bases and J by 7 bases. CDR1 is SQVTM, CDR2 ANQGSEA, per germline. CDR3 region: CSAETGRDQPQHF. The DNA for the CDR3 is TGCAGCGCAGAGACAGGGCGAGACCAGCCCCAGCATTTT.

The gene calls are TRBV10-3 and TRBJ2-2, with TRBD1 as a possible D gene (5 bases). CDR3 size: 14 residues. The germline V and J ends were trimmed by 0 bases and 7 bases, with 9 bases remaining between them. Germline CDR1 and CDR2: ENHRY and SYGVKD. The CDR3 coding sequence is TGTGCCATCAGTGAGTCGACAGTTAACGGGGAGCTGTTTTTT. It is translated as CAISESTVNGELFF.

The table lists this clonotype with many counts. The chain combines TRBV28 with TRBJ2-3, with TRBD2 matching over 12 bases. The CDR3 runs 16 residues. V gave up 1 base and J gave up 5 bases; unmatched junction bases: 4. The germline CDR1 and CDR2 sequences are MDHEN and SYDVKM. The CDR3 DNA is TGTGCCAGCAGTTTATCGACTAGCGGGAGACAAGATACGCAGTATTTT. Protein product: CASSLSTSGRQDTQYF.

There are a few counts of this clonotype. The J gene is TRBJ1-5, the V gene TRBV7-2, with D maybe TRBD1 (6 bases). The CDR3 is made up of 14 amino acids. V was trimmed by 2 bases and J by 6 bases, leaving 11 bases between them. The germline CDR1 and CDR2 sequences are SGHTA and FQGNSA. In DNA, the CDR3 is TGTGCCAGCAGCTTACAGGGGCGAGGTCAGCCCCAGCATTTT. Its translation: CASSLQGRGQPQHF.

V and J are TRBV4-1 and TRBJ2-7; TRBD1 is a possible D gene (5 bases). V gave up 1 base and J gave up 6 bases, with 10 bases separating them. The CDR3 has 13 residues. CDR1 is MGHRA and CDR2 is YSYEKL in the germline V gene. CDR3 region: CASSQGRAREQYF. CDR3 DNA sequence: TGCGCCAGCAGCCAAGGCAGGGCTCGCGAGCAGTACTTC.

This clonotype showed up just a few times. The DNA for the CDR3 is TGTGCCAGCAGCCCTCCCGGAAACAGGGTTGGAAAACTGTTTTTT. This gives the protein CASSPPGNRVGKLFF. The chain carries TRBV5-6 and TRBJ1-4; D perhaps matches TRBD1 (6 bases). This CDR3 comprises 15 residues. The germline V and J ends were trimmed by 4 bases and 10 bases, with 20 bases remaining between them. Germline V gives CDR1 SGHDT, CDR2 YYEEEE.

The V gene is TRBV3-1, the J gene TRBJ1-1; no definite D call. Germline V gene data show CDR1 as LGHDT and CDR2 as YNNKEL (reference sequence). Between the trimmed V and J ends, which lost 1 base and 4 bases, there was a span of 7 bases. There are 13 residues in the CDR3. For the CDR3, the DNA is TGTGCCAGCAGCCAAGTGGCAGCCACTGAAGCTTTCTTT. This translates into CASSQVAATEAFF.

This clonotype has more than one count but fewer than ten. CDR3 sequence: CSVARQGKLMNTEAFF. The CDR3 DNA reads as TGCAGTGTGGCACGACAGGGTAAACTCATGAACACTGAAGCTTTCTTT. The chain links TRBV20-1 to TRBJ1-1, with 7 nucleotides matching TRBD1. The trim removed 7 bases at V and 0 bases at J, leaving 14 bases unmatched. Germline values: CDR1 DFQATT, CDR2 SNEGSKA (reference sequence). This CDR3 has 16 residues.

This clonotype has just one count. The V gene is TRBV7-2, the J gene TRBJ2-7; TRBD2 is a possible D gene (6 bases). The CDR3 is made up of 13 amino acids. Trimming pared 5 bases from V and 3 bases from J, leaving 11 bases between. Germline lookup yields CDR1 SGHTA and CDR2 FQGNSA. CDR3 protein: CASSPRDFYEQYF. In DNA, the CDR3 is TGTGCCAGCAGCCCCCGGGACTTCTACGAGCAGTACTTC.

This clonotype was seen ten or more times. The V and J genes are TRBV2 and TRBJ2-2; 11 bases match TRBD2. CDR1 SNHLY and CDR2 FYNNEI come from the germline V gene. Unmatched junction bases numbered 9, after V lost 8 bases and J lost 7 bases. This CDR3 has 15 amino acids. CDR3 sequence: CASSGTSGTRGELFF. As DNA, the CDR3 is TGTGCCAGCTCCGGGACTAGCGGAACCCGCGGGGAGCTGTTTTTT.

The CDR3, as DNA: TGTGCCAGCAGCCAAGAGGCAGACTCCTACAATGAGCAGTTCTTC. Its translation: CASSQEADSYNEQFF. The V call is TRBV4-2, the J call TRBJ2-1; D remains unclear. V dropped 0 bases and J dropped 0 bases, with 6 bases sitting between them. The CDR3 is 15 amino acids. Germline V gene sequence: CDR1 LGHNA, CDR2 YNFKEQ.

This clonotype was found a few times. The chain couples TRBV7-9 to TRBJ1-6, with 8 bases lining up with TRBD1. CDR1 is SEHNR and CDR2 is FQNEAQ in the germline V gene (reference sequence). The CDR3 is 16 amino acids. V lost 9 bases to trimming and J lost 3 bases; unmatched junction nucleotides: 10. The CDR3 DNA sequence: TGTGCCAGGCTACAGGGGGAGGACTTCTATAATTCACCCCTCCACTTT. Encoded protein: CARLQGEDFYNSPLHF.

This sequence joins TRBV29-1 and TRBJ1-1; 7 bases agree with TRBD1. The CDR3 is 12 residues long. V was clipped by 1 base and J by 11 bases; unmatched bases: 7. The germline V gene encodes CDR1 SQVTM and CDR2 ANQGSEA. Here the CDR3 DNA reads TGCAGCGTTGAAGGGGACAGTAGGATGGCTTTCTTT. Amino acid sequence: CSVEGDSRMAFF.

V is TRBV3-1 and J is TRBJ1-1; D remains unclear. CDR1 LGHDT and CDR2 YNNKEL come from the germline V gene (reference sequence). Trimming left V 4 bases short and J 0 bases short, with 15 bases between. CDR3 length: 16 residues. In DNA, the CDR3 is TGTGCCAGCAGCCTATCGAAGCCGGGCATGAACACTGAAGCTTTCTTT. It yields the protein CASSLSKPGMNTEAFF.

This sequence joins TRBV21-1 and TRBJ2-1; TRBD2 is taken as the D call from the table, unchecked against the DNA. TRBV21-1 is noted as a pseudogene. CDR3 length equals 18 residues. This CDR3 reads CASSIKPGLAGVMNEQFF. The CDR3 DNA is TGTGCCAGCAGCATAAAACCGGGACTAGCGGGAGTAATGAATGAGCAGTTCTTC.